The rows below give T cell receptor beta chains drawn from one sample of a study of cytomegalovirus exposure and HLA in healthy donors. Repertoires were generated with immunoSEQ multiplex PCR, while TCRdb's copy carries only in-frame clones and drops some. The repertoire holds 99,000 or so clones, with over 60% as singletons. The sequenced material came from PBMCs. Receptors were obtained from a man aged 60-69 years in good health and CMV-seropositive. CDR3s include the opening cysteine and the closing phenylalanine or tryptophan. The D gene is left open where the match is weak. Clone size, where shown, is once, few, many, or a class for clones that have expanded.

>TRBJ1-5|TRBV6-5|-|TRBD1
CASSNQGARQPQHF
TGTGCCAGCAGTAACCAGGGGGCAAGACAGCCCCAGCATTTT
>TRBJ2-1|TRBV19|once|-
CASSRQGEVSYNEQFF
TGTGCCAGTAGTAGGCAGGGGGAGGTTTCCTACAATGAGCAGTTCTTC
>TRBJ2-2|TRBV5-1|-|-
CASSPDSANTGELFF
TGCGCCAGCAGCCCGGACAGTGCGAACACCGGGGAGCTGTTTTTT
>TRBJ2-7|TRBV7-6|-|TRBD1
CASSRGQGAYEQYF
TGTGCCAGCAGCCGAGGACAGGGGGCGTACGAGCAGTACTTC
>TRBJ2-5|TRBV27|-|TRBD2
CASSLASGFPYFQETQYF
TGTGCCAGCAGCTTAGCTAGCGGGTTCCCCTATTTCCAAGAGACCCAGTACTTC
>TRBJ2-3|TRBV4-3|-|-
CASSQARGSDTQYF
TGCGCCAGCAGCCAAGCCCGGGGGTCAGATACGCAGTATTTT
>TRBJ2-2|TRBV27|-|-
CASSLSQGGGELFF
TGTGCCAGCAGTTTATCGCAGGGGGGCGGGGAGCTGTTTTTT
>TRBJ2-7|TRBV28|-|-
CASRGRTHGLYF
TGTGCCAGCAGGGGCCGGACACACGGTCTGTACTTC
>TRBJ2-5|TRBV30|-|TRBD1
CASGQGVKETQYF
TGTGCCTCGGGACAGGGTGTGAAAGAGACCCAGTACTTC
>TRBJ2-7|TRBV7-2|-|TRBD1
CASSLAGDRVGYEQYF
TGTGCCAGCAGCTTAGCAGGGGACAGGGTGGGCTACGAGCAGTACTTC
>TRBJ2-7|TRBV21-1|-|-
CASSKGAERGLYYEQYF
TGTGCCAGCAGCAAAGGGGCGGAGCGGGGCTTATACTACGAGCAGTACTTC
>TRBJ2-2|TRBV9|-|-
CASSVTPGTPLTGELFF
TGTGCCAGCAGCGTAACTCCCGGGACTCCATTAACCGGGGAGCTGTTTTTT
>TRBJ2-7|TRBV7-9|once|-
CASSLDGGPYEQYF
TGTGCCAGCAGCTTAGACGGGGGGCCCTACGAGCAGTACTTC
>TRBJ2-1|TRBV5-1|-|-
CASRSSALSSYNEQFF
TGCGCCAGCAGAAGCAGCGCCCTCTCCTCCTACAATGAGCAGTTCTTC
>TRBJ1-1|TRBV7-9|-|-
CASSHGGGITEAFF
TGTGCCAGCAGCCACGGGGGGGGTATCACTGAAGCTTTCTTT
>TRBJ2-2|TRBV9|-|-
CASSVGPGNTGELFF
TGTGCCAGCAGCGTAGGCCCAGGGAACACCGGGGAGCTGTTTTTT
>TRBJ1-2|TRBV7-9|-|-
CASSLVVLDTVF
TGTGCCAGCAGCTTAGTCGTCTTGGACACAGTGTTC
>TRBJ2-3|TRBV7-7|-|-
CASSLELVGTQYF
TGTGCTAGCAGCTTAGAGCTAGTAGGTACGCAGTATTTT
>TRBJ2-2|TRBV5-6|-|-
CASSLVGVRVTGELFF
TGTGCCAGCAGCTTGGTAGGGGTCCGTGTCACCGGGGAGCTGTTTTTT
>TRBJ2-1|TRBV28|-|-
CASSFLNRNNEQFF
TGTGCCAGCAGTTTCCTGAACAGGAACAATGAGCAGTTCTTC
>TRBJ1-5|TRBV28|-|-
CASSLAGHDPNQPQHF
TGTGCCAGCAGTTTGGCCGGACACGATCCCAATCAGCCCCAGCATTTT
>TRBJ2-1|TRBV9|-|TRBD2
CASSVGLAGTFGYNEQFF
TGTGCCAGCAGCGTAGGACTAGCGGGGACTTTTGGGTACAATGAGCAGTTCTTC
>TRBJ1-1|TRBV9|-|TRBD1
CASSVVATGTNTEAFF
TGTGCCAGCAGCGTAGTGGCGACAGGGACGAACACTGAAGCTTTCTTT
>TRBJ1-2|TRBV14|-|-
CASSQESRAYGYTF
TGTGCCAGCAGCCAAGAATCACGCGCATATGGCTACACCTTC
>TRBJ2-7|TRBV5-1|few|TRBD1
CASSLARQGSDEQYF
TGCGCCAGCAGCTTGGCCCGACAGGGGTCCGACGAGCAGTACTTC
>TRBJ2-1|TRBV5-8|-|-
CASSLPGGASYNEQFF
TGTGCCAGCAGCTTGCCCGGGGGAGCCTCCTACAATGAGCAGTTCTTC
>TRBJ2-5|TRBV15|once|-
CATSRDDRRFQETQYF
TGTGCCACCAGCAGAGATGACAGGAGATTCCAGGAGACCCAGTACTTC
>TRBJ2-1|TRBV5-4|once|TRBD2
CASSLGGGNSYNEQFF
TGTGCCAGCAGCTTAGGCGGGGGGAATTCCTACAATGAGCAGTTCTTC
>TRBJ1-2|TRBV5-4|-|-
CASSGGHNYGYTF
TGTGCCAGCAGCGGGGGACACAACTATGGCTACACCTTC
>TRBJ2-7|TRBV5-1|-|TRBD1
CASSLEGTGSSSHYEQYF
TGCGCCAGCAGCTTGGAAGGGACAGGGTCAAGTAGCCACTACGAGCAGTACTTC
>TRBJ2-7|TRBV27|-|TRBD1
CASSRTGNEQYF
TGTGCCAGCAGTCGGACAGGGAACGAGCAGTACTTC
>TRBJ1-1|TRBV5-1|-|-
CASSLGREGTEAFF
TGCGCCAGCAGCTTGGGGAGGGAAGGCACTGAAGCTTTCTTT
>TRBJ2-7|TRBV28|-|-
CASSSRVTEQYF
TGTGCCAGCAGTTCCAGGGTAACCGAGCAGTACTTC
>TRBJ1-2|TRBV7-9|-|-
CASSSGGTTWGFYGYTF
TGTGCCAGCAGCTCGGGAGGGACAACTTGGGGCTTCTATGGCTACACCTTC
>TRBJ2-2|TRBV7-6|few|-
CASSLAGGRYTGELFF
TGTGCCAGCAGCTTAGCGGGGGGGCGGTACACCGGGGAGCTGTTTTTT
>TRBJ2-5|TRBV5-1|-|TRBD1
CASSGQGETQYF
TGCGCCAGCAGCGGACAGGGGGAGACCCAGTACTTC
>TRBJ1-2|TRBV27|-|-
CARHKRRNYGYTF
TGTGCCAGGCATAAGCGACGAAACTATGGCTACACCTTC
>TRBJ2-2|TRBV13|-|TRBD1
CASTFIRGTGQTGELFF
TGTGCCAGCACCTTTATCAGAGGGACAGGGCAGACCGGGGAGCTGTTTTTT
>TRBJ2-1|TRBV5-1|-|-
CASSLRRGPNNEQFF
TGCGCCAGCAGCTTACGGCGGGGTCCCAACAATGAGCAGTTCTTC
>TRBJ2-7|TRBV7-6|-|TRBD2
CASSEPGLAREQYF
TGTGCCAGCAGCGAACCGGGACTAGCGCGAGAGCAGTACTTC
>TRBJ2-3|TRBV5-1|-|-
CASSLAMRDTQYF
TGCGCCAGCAGCTTGGCCATGCGGGATACGCAGTATTTT
>TRBJ2-7|TRBV2|-|-
CASSEREQGYEQYF
TGTGCCAGCAGTGAGCGCGAACAGGGTTACGAGCAGTACTTC
>TRBJ1-1|TRBV12-1|-|-
CASSRLPISTGSSGTEAFF
TGTGCCAGCAGCCGTCTCCCTATCTCGACAGGGTCCTCCGGCACTGAAGCTTTCTTT
>TRBJ2-7|TRBV6-6|-|TRBD2
CASSPRGGEAHEQYF
TGTGCCAGCAGTCCCCGGGGAGGGGAGGCCCACGAGCAGTACTTC
>TRBJ2-7|TRBV19|once|-
CASSAGQLILYEQYF
TGTGCCAGTAGTGCGGGACAGTTAATCCTCTACGAGCAGTACTTC
>TRBJ2-1|TRBV5-4|-|-
CASSAGLGAEQFF
TGTGCCAGCAGCGCTGGGTTGGGGGCCGAGCAGTTCTTC
>TRBJ1-4|TRBV25-1|-|-
CASSEWGQGLEKLFF
TGTGCCAGCAGTGAATGGGGGCAGGGGTTGGAAAAACTGTTTTTT
>TRBJ2-1|TRBV4-1|-|TRBD1
CASSQTQDRGKFF
TGCGCCAGCAGCCAAACGCAGGACAGGGGGAAGTTCTTC
>TRBJ2-7|TRBV7-6|once|-
CASSLIDGQSYEQYF
TGTGCCAGCAGCTTAATTGACGGACAGTCCTACGAGCAGTACTTC
>TRBJ2-7|TRBV2|-|TRBD1
CASSGTGGYVQYF
TGTGCCAGCAGCGGGACAGGGGGCTACGTGCAGTACTTC
>TRBJ2-7|TRBV6-1|few|TRBD1
CAGRDRGPLWF
TGTGCCGGCCGAGACAGGGGGCCCCTGTGGTTC
>TRBJ2-7|TRBV7-2|-|TRBD2
CASSSTGTSGGRGNEQYF
TGTGCCAGCAGCTCAACCGGGACTAGCGGGGGGAGAGGAAACGAGCAGTACTTC
>TRBJ2-2|TRBV5-1|-|TRBD2
CASSKAGGLGGELFF
TGCGCCAGCAGCAAGGCGGGGGGGCTCGGCGGGGAGCTGTTTTTT
>TRBJ2-3|TRBV11-2|-|-
CASSLDGAHTDTQYF
TGTGCCAGCAGCTTAGATGGAGCCCACACAGATACGCAGTATTTT
>TRBJ2-1|TRBV5-4|-|-
CASSLKGRGEQFF
TGTGCCAGCAGCTTGAAGGGAAGGGGGGAGCAGTTCTTC
>TRBJ1-1|TRBV19|-|TRBD1
CASAGQHTEAFF
TGTGCCAGTGCGGGACAGCACACTGAAGCTTTCTTT
>TRBJ2-1|TRBV7-2|-|TRBD2
CASSPVPGGVRNEQFF
TGTGCCAGCAGCCCGGTACCCGGGGGGGTAAGAAATGAGCAGTTCTTC